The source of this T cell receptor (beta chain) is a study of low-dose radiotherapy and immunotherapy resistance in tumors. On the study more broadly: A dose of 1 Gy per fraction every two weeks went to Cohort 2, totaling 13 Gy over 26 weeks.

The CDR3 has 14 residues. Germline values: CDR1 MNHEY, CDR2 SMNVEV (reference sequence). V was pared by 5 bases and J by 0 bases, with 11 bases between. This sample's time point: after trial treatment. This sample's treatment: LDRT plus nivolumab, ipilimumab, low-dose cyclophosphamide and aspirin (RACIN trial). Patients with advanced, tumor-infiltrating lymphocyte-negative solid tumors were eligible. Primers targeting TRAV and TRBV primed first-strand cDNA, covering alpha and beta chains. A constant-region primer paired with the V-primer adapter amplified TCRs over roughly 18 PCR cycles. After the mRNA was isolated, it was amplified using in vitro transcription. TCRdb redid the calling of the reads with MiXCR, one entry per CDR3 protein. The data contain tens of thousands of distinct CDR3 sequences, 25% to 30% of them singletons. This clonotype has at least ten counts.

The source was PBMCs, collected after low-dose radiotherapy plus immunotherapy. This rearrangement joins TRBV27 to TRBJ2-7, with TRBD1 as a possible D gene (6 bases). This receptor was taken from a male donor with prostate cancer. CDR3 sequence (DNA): TGTGCCAGCAGTGTACAGGGTTTCTCCTACGAGCAGTACTTC. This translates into CASSVQGFSYEQYF.